The clone carrying this TCR beta chain was recorded many times. Other nucleotide sequences in the sample specify the same CDR3. Measured with immunoSEQ multiplex PCR; TCRdb has only the in-frame clones, and not every one. The sample lists approximately 470,000 clones; 81% were seen once. The CDR3 contains 17 residues. Germline loops: CDR1 MNHEY, CDR2 SMNVEV (reference sequence). With 5 bases clipped from V and 0 bases from J, the junction kept 9 bases outside the gene matches. This sample is part of a study of shared clonotypes between healthy human individuals. The source material was PBMCs. The source is a woman between 40 and 50 years old in good health. Some clones in this sample may be carry-over from other donors' samples. The genes are TRBV27 and TRBJ2-4; 8 bases match TRBD1. The CDR3, as DNA: TGTGCCAGCAGTCCGCGGACAGGGAGGCTAGCCAAAAACATTCAGTACTTC. Translated, it gives CASSPRTGRLAKNIQYF.